These T cell receptor beta chains were read from a single sample in a study of molecular identifiers for immune sequencing clone quantification. In TCRdb, the PCR reads were re-called with MiXCR into one record per CDR3 protein. The data contain around 470,000 distinct CDR3 sequences, about a fifth of them singletons. Material for sequencing was naive CD8+ T cells from blood, with Jurkat cell RNA spiked in. The receptors were gathered from a human donor in good health. Some libraries in this study had Jurkat cell RNA spiked in. Each CDR3 is given with its conserved first and last residue. The D gene is left open where the match is weak. Size tells how often a clone was seen (once, few, many) or the class of an expanded clone, and some rows leave it out.

TRBD2	TRBV4-3	TRBJ2-3	.	CASSQEDRVLAGGFTDTQYF	TGCGCCAGCAGCCAAGAGGACAGGGTCCTAGCGGGAGGGTTCACAGATACGCAGTATTTT
.	TRBV9	TRBJ1-1	few	CASSVGAGGFTEAFF	TGTGCCAGCAGCGTAGGGGCCGGGGGGTTCACTGAAGCTTTCTTT
.	TRBV6-2/TRBV6-3	TRBJ1-1	many	CASIPWGGMDTEAFF	TGTGCCAGCATTCCTTGGGGGGGCATGGACACTGAAGCTTTCTTT
.	TRBV28	TRBJ2-3	many	CASRDSLDTQYF	TGTGCCAGCAGGGACTCCCTGGATACGCAGTATTTT
.	TRBV5-1	TRBJ1-1	few	CASSPDYLTAMNTEAFF	TGCGCCAGCAGCCCCGATTATTTGACAGCGATGAACACTGAAGCTTTCTTT
.	TRBV7-3	TRBJ2-3	.	CASSFSTSSTDTQYF	TGTGCCAGCAGCTTTTCAACTAGCAGCACAGATACGCAGTATTTT
.	TRBV5-1	TRBJ2-1	.	CASSTGYADEQFF	TGCGCCAGCAGCACGGGGTATGCGGATGAGCAGTTCTTC
.	TRBV20-1	TRBJ1-5	many	CSAKPPTGWPQHF	TGCAGTGCCAAGCCCCCGACAGGATGGCCCCAGCATTTT
TRBD2	TRBV12-5	TRBJ2-7	few	CASGLEQRTSSSYEQYF	TGTGCTAGTGGTTTGGAACAACGGACTAGCTCCTCCTACGAGCAGTACTTC
TRBD2	TRBV6-2/TRBV6-3	TRBJ2-3	.	CASKKVAGTSGGTDTQYF	TGTGCCAGCAAAAAGGTCGCCGGGACTAGCGGGGGCACAGATACGCAGTATTTT
.	TRBV7-9	TRBJ2-5	.	CASSFRDLDPQETQYF	TGTGCCAGCAGCTTCAGGGACCTGGACCCCCAAGAGACCCAGTACTTC
.	TRBV5-1	TRBJ1-6	.	CASSLDGRFSSYNSPLHF	TGCGCCAGCAGCTTGGATGGCAGGTTTAGCTCCTATAATTCACCCCTCCACTTT
.	TRBV5-3	TRBJ2-5	.	CASSWEYRETQYF	TGTGCCAGCAGCTGGGAGTACCGAGAGACCCAGTACTTC
.	TRBV19	TRBJ2-7	.	CASSSQKPYEQYF	TGTGCCAGTAGTAGCCAGAAACCCTACGAGCAGTACTTC
.	TRBV20-1	TRBJ1-1	few	CSARFFTGLNTEAFF	TGCAGTGCTAGATTTTTTACAGGACTAAACACTGAAGCTTTCTTT
.	TRBV4-3	TRBJ1-5	many	CASSPLAGSNQPQHF	TGCGCCAGCAGCCCCTTGGCAGGTAGCAATCAGCCCCAGCATTTT
.	TRBV23-1	TRBJ2-2	many	CASSQSFPGTGELFF	TGCGCCAGCAGTCAATCCTTTCCTGGGACCGGGGAGCTGTTTTTT
TRBD2	TRBV7-9	TRBJ2-1	few	CASRLTSDWNEQFF	TGTGCCAGCAGGCTGACTAGCGATTGGAATGAGCAGTTCTTC
TRBD2	TRBV7-6	TRBJ2-7	.	CASSYGTSGNEQYF	TGTGCCAGCAGCTACGGGACTAGCGGGAACGAGCAGTACTTC
.	TRBV13	TRBJ1-5	many	CASSGGGHQPQHF	TGTGCCAGCAGCGGGGGTGGGCATCAGCCCCAGCATTTT
TRBD1	TRBV7-9	TRBJ2-7	once	CASSPRGQGAYEQYF	TGTGCCAGCAGCCCGAGGGGACAGGGGGCTTACGAGCAGTACTTC
TRBD2	TRBV30	TRBJ2-5	few	CAWTLGGSQETQYF	TGTGCCTGGACCCTGGGGGGGAGCCAAGAGACCCAGTACTTC
.	TRBV25-1	TRBJ1-1	many	CASSWGIGTEAFF	TGTGCCAGCAGTTGGGGTATTGGCACTGAAGCTTTCTTT
.	TRBV12-3/TRBV12-4	TRBJ2-2	.	CASSFQGTGTGELFF	TGTGCCAGCAGTTTCCAGGGGACGGGCACCGGGGAGCTGTTTTTT
TRBD2	TRBV13	TRBJ2-5	.	CASSLEGDSSGGQETQYF	TGTGCCAGCAGCTTAGAAGGTGATTCTAGCGGGGGACAAGAGACCCAGTACTTC
.	TRBV27	TRBJ2-3	many	CASTHGPGDYQTDTQYF	TGTGCCAGCACCCACGGGCCAGGGGACTACCAGACAGATACGCAGTATTTT